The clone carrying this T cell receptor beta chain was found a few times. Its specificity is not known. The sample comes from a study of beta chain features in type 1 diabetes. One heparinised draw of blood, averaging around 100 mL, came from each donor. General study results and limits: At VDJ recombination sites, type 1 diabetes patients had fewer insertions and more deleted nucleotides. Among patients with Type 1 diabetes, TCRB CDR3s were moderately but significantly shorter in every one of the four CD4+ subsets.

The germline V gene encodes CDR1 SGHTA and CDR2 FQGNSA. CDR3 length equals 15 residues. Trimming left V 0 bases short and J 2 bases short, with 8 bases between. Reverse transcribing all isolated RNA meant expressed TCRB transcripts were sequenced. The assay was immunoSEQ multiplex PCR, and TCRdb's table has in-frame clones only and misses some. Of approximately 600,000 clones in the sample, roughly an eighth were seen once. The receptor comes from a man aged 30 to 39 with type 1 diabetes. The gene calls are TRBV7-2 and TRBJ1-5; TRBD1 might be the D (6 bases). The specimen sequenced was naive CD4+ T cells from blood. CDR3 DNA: TGTGCCAGCAGCTTAGCACAGGGCGGCAATCAGCCCCAGCATTTT. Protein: CASSLAQGGNQPQHF.